The entry that follows covers one TCR beta chain sequence. The antigen is undetermined. CDR3 length: 15 residues. In germline, CDR1 is KGHSH, CDR2 LQKENI. V dropped 3 bases and J dropped 4; count of bases not matched to a gene: 4. This record belongs to a study of graft-versus-host responses after intestinal transplantation. Study overall: The transplants performed in recipients were multivisceral, liver-intestinal, or isolated intestinal. Study observations and caveats: Investigators detected GvH clones in recipient marrow, with some emerging earlier in ileum or blood. When patients had graft-donor T cell macrochimerism, their allografts held high graft-versus-host to host-versus-graft clonal ratios.

The data were produced by immunoSEQ multiplex PCR, yet TCRdb's version contains in-frame clones alone and is incomplete. Altogether some 130,000 clones are present, 90% to 95% being singletons, with the ten largest covering 3% to 3.5%. This clonotype originated in a human donor who received an intestinal transplant. The source material was unstimulated CD8+ T cells sorted from spleen or lymph node cells, sampled before intestinal transplant. J is TRBJ1-5 and V is TRBV18; 9 bases are shared with TRBD1. This CDR3 is CASSPRDRENQPQHF. CDR3 DNA sequence: TGTGCCAGCTCACCCCGGGACAGGGAGAATCAGCCCCAGCATTTT.